The 22 T cell receptor beta chains reported below all come from one sample, sequenced in a study of Graves' ophthalmopathy and Graves' hyperthyroidism. The TCR beta CDR3 regions underwent amplification from RNA transcripts. First-round RT-PCR used HTBI primers; second-round multiplex PCR followed. TCRdb re-derived calls from the multiplex PCR reads in MiXCR, one entry per CDR3 protein. Of hundreds of thousands of distinct CDR3 sequences in the sample, over 20% were seen once. Sequencing was performed on peripheral blood. All receptors derive from a woman younger than 35 with stable Graves' hyperthyroidism.

This chain joins TRBV20-1 and TRBJ2-7, with TRBD1 matching over 7 bases. V lost 0 bases and J lost 2; bases outside the gene matches: 4. Germline assignment: CDR1 DFQATT and CDR2 SNEGSKA (reference sequence). The CDR3 has 14 residues. The CDR3 here is CSARDRGSAYEQYF. The CDR3, as DNA: TGCAGTGCTAGAGACAGGGGGTCAGCCTACGAGCAGTACTTC.

This clonotype was detected ten times or more. This chain uses TRBV6-2 or TRBV6-3 with TRBJ1-6; 7 nucleotides agree with TRBD1. Germline loops: CDR1 MNHEY, CDR2 SVGEGT. The CDR3 extends over 14 amino acids. V was pared by 6 bases and J by 5 bases, with 4 bases of the junction left unmatched. The CDR3 nucleotides are TGTGCCAGCAGGCGGACAGGAGATAATTCACCCCTCCACTTT. Translated, it gives CASRRTGDNSPLHF.

This clonotype was counted ten times or more. J is TRBJ2-7 and V is TRBV2, with a tentative D call TRBD2 (5 bases). Trimming cost V 8 bases and J 7 bases, with 18 bases left between them. The germline V gene has CDR1 SNHLY and CDR2 FYNNEI. The CDR3 contains 13 residues. The chain's CDR3 is CASAGLKREEQYF. The CDR3 DNA reads TGTGCCAGCGCTGGACTGAAGCGAGAGGAGCAGTACTTC.

This chain links TRBV2 with TRBJ2-5; TRBD2 is a possible D gene (5 bases). CDR1 and CDR2 from the germline V gene are SNHLY and FYNNEI. The V gene lost 6 bases and the J gene lost 4 bases, with 15 bases spanning the gap. This CDR3 has 14 residues. CDR3 in amino acids: CASRGDRGLETQYF. For the CDR3, the DNA is TGTGCCAGCAGGGGCGACCGGGGTTTAGAGACCCAGTACTTC.

In its sample, this clonotype was seen many times. This chain uses TRBV6-5 with TRBJ1-2; tentative D call: TRBD1 (6 bases). CDR1 and CDR2 from the germline V gene are MNHEY and SVGAGI. The CDR3 extends over 13 amino acids. Trimming pared 6 bases from V and 0 bases from J, leaving 8 bases between. DNA for the CDR3: TGTGCCAGCAGGGGGGCTGCTAACTATGGCTACACCTTC. This codes for CASRGAANYGYTF.

The chain joins TRBV12-3 or TRBV12-4 to TRBJ2-6; D gene uncertain. V dropped 0 bases and J dropped 0 bases, with 12 bases sitting between them. The CDR3 runs to 18 residues. CDR3 in amino acids: CASSLASQTSSGANVLTF. DNA for the CDR3: TGTGCCAGCAGTTTAGCTAGCCAAACTTCCTCTGGGGCCAACGTCCTGACTTTC.

In this sample, this clonotype turned up many times. This chain connects TRBV7-2 to TRBJ2-7; D may be TRBD2 (5 bases). Trimming shortened V by 6 bases and J by 3 bases, and 12 bases separated the two germline ends. Germline V lookup: CDR1 SGHTA, CDR2 FQGNSA. This CDR3 has 13 amino acids. This CDR3 reads CASRDASRYEQYF. The CDR3 DNA sequence: TGTGCCAGCAGAGATGCTAGCCGCTACGAGCAGTACTTC.

In its sample, this clonotype was seen many times. This chain joins TRBV25-1 and TRBJ1-5; D possibly corresponds to TRBD1 (5 bases). CDR1 MGHDK and CDR2 SYGVNS come from the germline V gene. Deletions cut 1 base from V and 2 bases from J, with 6 bases between. CDR3 length: 14 residues. The CDR3 DNA is TGTGCCAGCAGTGAATTAGGGGGCAATCAGCCCCAGCATTTT. This translates into CASSELGGNQPQHF.

This clonotype has just a few counts. V and J are TRBV11-2 and TRBJ2-5; D is unresolved. The CDR3 extends over 13 amino acids. V gave up 0 bases and J gave up 7 bases, with 9 bases separating them. Germline V lookup: CDR1 SGHAT, CDR2 FQNNGV. The CDR3 region is CASSLDRAGTQYF. Written as DNA, the CDR3 is TGTGCCAGCAGCTTAGATCGGGCTGGGACCCAGTACTTC.

This clonotype appeared many times. The chain links TRBV6-5 to TRBJ1-2; unclear D gene. In germline, CDR1 is MNHEY, CDR2 SVGAGI. Trimming cost V 0 bases and J 2 bases, with 7 bases left between them. The CDR3 contains 14 residues. Here the CDR3 reads CASSYSRLNYGYTF. In nucleotides, the CDR3 is TGTGCCAGCAGTTACTCGCGGTTGAACTATGGCTACACCTTC.

There are many counts of this clonotype. This sequence joins TRBV29-1 and TRBJ1-2; maybe TRBD1 (5 bases). The V gene's germline CDR1 is SQVTM and CDR2 ANQGSEA. This CDR3 has 12 residues. Trimming took 3 bases from V and 2 from J, leaving 7 bases between them. The CDR3 is CSVDRGNYGYTF. Written as DNA, the CDR3 is TGCAGCGTTGATCGGGGGAACTATGGCTACACCTTC.

This clonotype was seen repeatedly, ten times or more. The CDR3 reads CASRGDSRSSYEQYF. The CDR3 DNA sequence: TGTGCCAGCAGGGGGGACAGCAGGAGCTCCTACGAGCAGTACTTC. The rearrangement uses TRBV6-1 and TRBJ2-7; 7 nucleotides match TRBD1. This CDR3 contains 15 residues. Losses at the gene ends were 6 bases for V and 0 bases for J; bases not matched to a gene: 8. Germline loops: CDR1 MNHNS, CDR2 SASEGT.

This clonotype has at least ten counts. The chain links TRBV28 to TRBJ1-5; D is ambiguous. This CDR3 has 14 residues. Trimming removed 2 bases at V and 3 bases at J, with 8 bases between. Germline loops: CDR1 MDHEN, CDR2 SYDVKM. The CDR3 spells CASSLTSNNQPQHF. As DNA, the CDR3 is TGTGCCAGCAGTTTAACCAGCAACAATCAGCCCCAGCATTTT.

Turning to this clonotype: A read error may explain this, as a much larger clone is one base away. The chain combines TRBV6-5 with TRBJ2-7, with TRBD2 as a possible D gene (5 bases). The CDR3 has 15 amino acids. V lost 2 bases, J lost 1 base, and 12 bases lay in between. Germline values: CDR1 MNHEY, CDR2 SVGAGI. CDR3 bases: TGTGCCAGCAGTTACGAAGCGGACCCTTCCTACGAGCAGTACTTC. Protein sequence: CASSYEADPSYEQYF.

V and J are TRBV20-1 and TRBJ2-5; 11 bases are shared with TRBD1. This CDR3 spans 13 amino acids. V lost 1 base to trimming and J lost 9 bases; unmatched junction nucleotides: 4. Germline V CDR1 and CDR2: DFQATT, SNEGSKA (reference sequence). CDR3 residues: CSARGPGQGAQYF. The CDR3 nucleotides read TGCAGTGCTAGAGGTCCGGGACAGGGGGCCCAGTACTTC.

This rearrangement joins TRBV20-1 to TRBJ1-6; possibly TRBD1 for D (5 bases). Trimming cost V 3 bases and J 10 bases, with 19 bases left between them. Germline loops: CDR1 DFQATT, CDR2 SNEGSKA (reference sequence). The CDR3 covers 15 residues. For the CDR3, the DNA is TGCAGTGCTAGTCGGTCCGGAGGGGTTGGGTCACCCCTCCACTTT. This translates into CSASRSGGVGSPLHF.

This clonotype appeared many times. The J gene is TRBJ2-7, the V gene TRBV6-5; perhaps TRBD2 as D (5 bases). Germline CDR1 MNHEY, CDR2 SVGAGI. CDR3 size: 14 residues. V was cut by 2 bases and J by 4 bases, with 12 bases left in between. CDR3 amino acids: CASSYGLIGYEQYF. Here the CDR3 DNA reads TGTGCCAGCAGTTACGGACTCATAGGGTACGAGCAGTACTTC.

Note on this clonotype: At one of its ends the junction is not consistent with the germline gene, which may arise from a read error. CDR3: CASREEWSEAFF. CDR3 nucleotide sequence: TGTGCCAGCAGGGAAGAGTGGTCTGAAGCTTTCTTT. The chain carries TRBV6-1 and TRBJ1-1; D is undetermined. Germline assignment: CDR1 MNHNS and CDR2 SASEGT. The CDR3 length is 12 residues.

The table lists this clonotype with many counts. The chain is built from TRBV29-1 and TRBJ1-1; no clear D. Germline CDR1 is SQVTM and CDR2 is ANQGSEA. This CDR3 region has 13 residues. Trimming shortened V by 5 bases and J by 3 bases, and 13 bases separated the two germline ends. The CDR3 loop is CSVKIGLDTEAFF. CDR3 nucleotides: TGCAGCGTTAAGATCGGGTTGGACACTGAAGCTTTCTTT.

This clonotype was picked up many times. The V and J genes are TRBV5-1 and TRBJ1-1; 7 nucleotides agree with TRBD1. V lost 0 bases, J lost 0 bases, and 2 bases stayed unmatched. The CDR3 totals 15 residues. Germline V CDR1 and CDR2: SGHRS, YFSETQ. The chain's CDR3 is CASSLEGQMNTEAFF. Written as DNA, the CDR3 is TGCGCCAGCAGCTTGGAGGGACAGATGAACACTGAAGCTTTCTTT.

The sample holds many counts of this clonotype. The rearrangement links TRBV10-3 to TRBJ1-2; 8 nucleotides agree with TRBD1. With V trimmed by 3 bases and J by 1 base, 7 bases remained unmatched. Germline V gives CDR1 ENHRY, CDR2 SYGVKD. CDR3 length: 16 residues. The CDR3 here is CAISDLGQGNNYGYTF. DNA for the CDR3: TGTGCCATCAGTGACCTTGGACAGGGAAATAACTATGGCTACACCTTC.

The chain recombines TRBV28 with TRBJ2-7, with no clear D. The CDR3 length is 13 residues. Trimming cost V 7 bases and J 2 bases, with 12 bases left between them. From germline, CDR1 is MDHEN and CDR2 SYDVKM. CDR3 loop: CASIGDIAYEQYF. DNA for the CDR3: TGTGCCAGCATCGGAGACATTGCCTACGAGCAGTACTTC.